Included here is one T cell receptor (beta chain) sequence, with context. The target antigen is unknown. This CDR3 is 13 amino acids long. V gave up 5 bases and J gave up 4 bases, with 10 bases separating them. The germline CDR1 and CDR2 sequences are SGHVS and FQNEAQ. Both previously described methods and listed TCR primers were employed to make bulk TCR libraries. TCRdb ran MiXCR on the PCR reads and lists one entry per CDR3 protein. The sample lists around 100,000 distinct CDR3 sequences, 36% occurring once. This sample is drawn from a study of molecular identifiers for immune sequencing clone quantification. Study-level findings and limits: Same-barcode identical TCR molecules could make highly expanded clones look smaller than they are.

The sequenced material came from naive CD8+ T cells from blood, with Jurkat cell RNA spiked in. Regarding subset: FACS-sorted CD8+CD4-CCR7+CD45RA+ naive T cells. The TCR comes from a human donor in good health. Some libraries in this study had Jurkat cell RNA spiked in. This chain joins TRBV7-8 and TRBJ2-3, with D perhaps TRBD1 (5 bases). CDR3 protein: CASSLDRPDTQYF. DNA of the CDR3: TGTGCCAGCAGCCTCGACAGACCAGATACGCAGTATTTT.